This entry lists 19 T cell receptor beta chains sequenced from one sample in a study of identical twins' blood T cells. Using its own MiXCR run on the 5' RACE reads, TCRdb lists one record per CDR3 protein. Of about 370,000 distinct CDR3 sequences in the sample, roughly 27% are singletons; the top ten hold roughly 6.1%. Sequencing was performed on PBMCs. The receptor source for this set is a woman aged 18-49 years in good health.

The CDR3 sequence: CASSFSPNGELFF. The DNA for the CDR3 is TGCGCCAGCAGCTTCTCACCGAATGGGGAGCTGTTTTTT. The chain has TRBV5-1 and TRBJ2-2; no clear D gene. This CDR3 has 13 residues. The V gene's germline CDR1 is SGHRS and CDR2 YFSETQ. The germline V and J ends were trimmed by 2 bases and 8 bases, with 10 bases remaining between them.

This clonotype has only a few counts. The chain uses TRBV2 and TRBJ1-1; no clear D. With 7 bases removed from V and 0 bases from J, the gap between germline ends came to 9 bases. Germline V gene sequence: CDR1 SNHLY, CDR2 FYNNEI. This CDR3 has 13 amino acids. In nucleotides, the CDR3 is TGTGCCAGCAATAAGGATTTGAACACTGAAGCTTTCTTT. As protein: CASNKDLNTEAFF.

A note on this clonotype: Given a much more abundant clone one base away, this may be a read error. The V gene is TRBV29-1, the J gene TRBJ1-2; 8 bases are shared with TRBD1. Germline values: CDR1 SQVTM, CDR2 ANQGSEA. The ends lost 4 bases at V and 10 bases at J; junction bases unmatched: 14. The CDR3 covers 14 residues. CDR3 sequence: CSVAIRTGKIDYTF. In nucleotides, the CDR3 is TGCAGCGTTGCGATCCGGACAGGGAAAATTGACTACACCTTC.

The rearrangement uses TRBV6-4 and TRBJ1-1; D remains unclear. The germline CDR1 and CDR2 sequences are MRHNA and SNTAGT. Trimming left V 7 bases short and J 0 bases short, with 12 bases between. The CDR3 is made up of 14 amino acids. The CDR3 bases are TGTGCCAGCACCCTTGTACCTTTGAACACTGAAGCTTTCTTT. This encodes CASTLVPLNTEAFF.

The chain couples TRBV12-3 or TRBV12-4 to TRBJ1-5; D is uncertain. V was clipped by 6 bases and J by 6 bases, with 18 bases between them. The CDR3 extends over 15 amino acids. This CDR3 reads CASRGMARRGQPQHF. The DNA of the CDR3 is TGTGCCAGCAGGGGGATGGCCCGGCGCGGTCAGCCCCAGCATTTT.

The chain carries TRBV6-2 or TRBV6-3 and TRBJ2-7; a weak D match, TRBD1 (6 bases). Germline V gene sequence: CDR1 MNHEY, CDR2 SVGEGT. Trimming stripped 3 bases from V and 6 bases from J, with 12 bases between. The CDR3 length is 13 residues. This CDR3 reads CASSYRQVGEQYF. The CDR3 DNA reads TGTGCCAGCAGTTATCGACAGGTGGGCGAGCAGTACTTC.

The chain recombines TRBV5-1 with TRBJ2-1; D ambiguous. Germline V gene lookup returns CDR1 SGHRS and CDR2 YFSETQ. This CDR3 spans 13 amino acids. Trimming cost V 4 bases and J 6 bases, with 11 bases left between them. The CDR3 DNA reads TGCGCCAGCAGCCCACTCGGCGTCAATGAGCAGTTCTTC. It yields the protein CASSPLGVNEQFF.

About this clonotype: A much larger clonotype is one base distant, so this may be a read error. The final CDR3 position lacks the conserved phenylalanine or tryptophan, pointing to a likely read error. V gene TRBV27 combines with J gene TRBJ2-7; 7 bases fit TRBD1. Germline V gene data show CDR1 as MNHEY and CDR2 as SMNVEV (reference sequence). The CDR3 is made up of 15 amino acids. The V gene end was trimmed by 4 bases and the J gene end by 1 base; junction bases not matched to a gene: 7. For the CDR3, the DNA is TGTGCCAGCAGTTATACGGGACAGAGTTCCTACGAGCAGTACTCC. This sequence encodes CASSYTGQSSYEQYS.

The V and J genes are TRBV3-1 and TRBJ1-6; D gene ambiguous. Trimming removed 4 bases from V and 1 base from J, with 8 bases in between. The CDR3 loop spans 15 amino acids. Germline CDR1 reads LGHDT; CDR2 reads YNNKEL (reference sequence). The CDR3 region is CASSLRDSYNSPLHF. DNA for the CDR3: TGTGCCAGCAGCCTGAGGGATTCCTATAATTCACCCCTCCACTTT.

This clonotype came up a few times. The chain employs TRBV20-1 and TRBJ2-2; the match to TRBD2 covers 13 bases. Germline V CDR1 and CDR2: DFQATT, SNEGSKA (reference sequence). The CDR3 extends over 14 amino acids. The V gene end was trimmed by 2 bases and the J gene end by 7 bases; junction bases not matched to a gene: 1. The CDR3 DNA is TGCAGTGCTAGACGACTAGCGGGGGGCGGGGAGCTGTTTTTT. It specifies CSARRLAGGGELFF.

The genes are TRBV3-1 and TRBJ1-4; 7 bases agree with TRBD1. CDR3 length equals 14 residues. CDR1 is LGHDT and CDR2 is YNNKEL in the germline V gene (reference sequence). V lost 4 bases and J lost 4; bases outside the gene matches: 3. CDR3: CASSRGGFNEKLFF. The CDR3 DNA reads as TGTGCCAGCAGCCGAGGGGGCTTTAATGAAAAACTGTTTTTT.

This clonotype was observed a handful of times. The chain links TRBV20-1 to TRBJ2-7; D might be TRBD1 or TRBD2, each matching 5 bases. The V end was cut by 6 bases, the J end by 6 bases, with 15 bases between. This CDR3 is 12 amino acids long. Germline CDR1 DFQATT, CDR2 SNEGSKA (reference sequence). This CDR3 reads CSAQGLGTEQYF. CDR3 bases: TGCAGTGCCCAAGGGTTAGGGACCGAGCAGTACTTC.

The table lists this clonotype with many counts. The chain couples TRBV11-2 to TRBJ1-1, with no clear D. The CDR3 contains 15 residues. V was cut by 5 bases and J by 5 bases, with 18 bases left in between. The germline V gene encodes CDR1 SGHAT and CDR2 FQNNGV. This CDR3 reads CASSTREVSGTEAFF. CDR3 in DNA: TGTGCCAGCAGCACCCGCGAGGTATCTGGGACTGAAGCTTTCTTT.

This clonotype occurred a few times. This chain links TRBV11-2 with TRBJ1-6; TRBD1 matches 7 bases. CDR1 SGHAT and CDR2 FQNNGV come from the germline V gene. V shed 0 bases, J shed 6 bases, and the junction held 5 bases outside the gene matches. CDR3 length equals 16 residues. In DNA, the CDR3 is TGTGCCAGCAGCTTAGATTGGAGGGACAGTAATTCACCCCTCCACTTT. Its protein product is CASSLDWRDSNSPLHF.

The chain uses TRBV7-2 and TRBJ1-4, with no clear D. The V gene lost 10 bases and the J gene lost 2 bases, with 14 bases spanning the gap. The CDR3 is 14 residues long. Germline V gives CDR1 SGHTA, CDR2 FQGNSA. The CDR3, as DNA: TGTGCCATCAGACAACAGCTCACTAATGAAAAACTGTTTTTT. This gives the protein CAIRQQLTNEKLFF. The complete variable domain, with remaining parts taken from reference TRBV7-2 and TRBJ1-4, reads GAGVSQSPSNKVTEKGKDVELRCDPISGHTALYWYRQSLGQGLEFLIYFQGNSAPDKSGLPSDRFSAERTGGSVSTLTIQRTQQEDSAVYLCAIRQQLTNEKLFFGSGTQLSVL.

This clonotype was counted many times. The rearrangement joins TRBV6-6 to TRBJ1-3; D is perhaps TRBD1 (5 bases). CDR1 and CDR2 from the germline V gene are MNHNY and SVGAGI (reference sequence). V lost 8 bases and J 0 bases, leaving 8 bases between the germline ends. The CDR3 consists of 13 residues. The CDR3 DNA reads TGTGCCAGCGGGGCTGACTCTGGAAACACCATATATTTT. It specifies CASGADSGNTIYF.

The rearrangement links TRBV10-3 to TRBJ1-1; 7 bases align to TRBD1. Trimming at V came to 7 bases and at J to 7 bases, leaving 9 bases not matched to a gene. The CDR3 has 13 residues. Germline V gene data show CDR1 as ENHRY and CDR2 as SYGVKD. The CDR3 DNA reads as TGTGCCATCAAATTAGCAGGGGGGAGTGAAGCTTTCTTT. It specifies CAIKLAGGSEAFF.

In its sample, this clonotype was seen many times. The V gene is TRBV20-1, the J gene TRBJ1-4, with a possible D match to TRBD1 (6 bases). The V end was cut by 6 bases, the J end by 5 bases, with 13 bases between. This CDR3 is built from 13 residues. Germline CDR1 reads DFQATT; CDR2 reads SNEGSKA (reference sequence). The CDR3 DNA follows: TGCAGTGCCGGACGGACAGCCAATGAAAAACTGTTTTTT. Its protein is CSAGRTANEKLFF.

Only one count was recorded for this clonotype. CDR3 nucleotides: TGCGCCAGCAGCTTGTTCCAGGAAACTTCTGAAGCTTTCTTT. Residues: CASSLFQETSEAFF. This chain uses TRBV5-1 with TRBJ1-1; D unresolved. Germline lookup yields CDR1 SGHRS and CDR2 YFSETQ. V was cut by 1 base and J by 6 bases, with 13 bases left in between. The CDR3 extends over 14 amino acids. The variable domain in full, completed from reference TRBV5-1 and TRBJ1-1, reads KAGVTQTPRYLIKTRGQQVTLSCSPISGHRSVSWYQQTPGQGLQFLFEYFSETQRNKGNFPGRFSGRQFSNSRSEMNVSTLELGDSALYLCASSLFQETSEAFFGQGTRLTVV.